This T cell receptor beta chain comes out of a study of neoadjuvant anti-PD-1 for oral cavity cancer. Study details: Patients without progression got a fourth dose around day 43.

The sample's time point: after neoadjuvant nivolumab, at surgical resection. The patients had HPV-negative, locally advanced oral cavity squamous cell carcinoma. Clones were sequenced by immunoSEQ multiplex PCR, and TCRdb holds only the in-frame ones, with some missing. The table has about 10,000 clones, about three fifths seen once. This clone turned up a few times. In germline, CDR1 is SGHKS, CDR2 YYEKEE (reference sequence). V dropped 2 bases and J dropped 2 bases, with 10 bases sitting between them. The CDR3 consists of 14 residues. The sequencing here drew on PBMCs, taken after nivolumab (anti-PD-1) treatment. The receptor was derived from a person aged 40 to 85 with oral cavity squamous cell carcinoma. V is TRBV5-5 and J is TRBJ1-1, with TRBD1 as a possible D gene (6 bases). Here the CDR3 reads CASSFWDTNTEAFF. The CDR3 DNA is TGTGCCAGCAGCTTCTGGGACACTAACACTGAAGCTTTCTTT. Full variable domain (rest looked up from reference TRBV5-5 and TRBJ1-1): DAGVTQSPTHLIKTRGQQVTLRCSPISGHKSVSWYQQVLGQGPQFIFQYYEKEERGRGNFPDRFSARQFPNYSSELNVNALLLGDSALYLCASSFWDTNTEAFFGQGTRLTVV.